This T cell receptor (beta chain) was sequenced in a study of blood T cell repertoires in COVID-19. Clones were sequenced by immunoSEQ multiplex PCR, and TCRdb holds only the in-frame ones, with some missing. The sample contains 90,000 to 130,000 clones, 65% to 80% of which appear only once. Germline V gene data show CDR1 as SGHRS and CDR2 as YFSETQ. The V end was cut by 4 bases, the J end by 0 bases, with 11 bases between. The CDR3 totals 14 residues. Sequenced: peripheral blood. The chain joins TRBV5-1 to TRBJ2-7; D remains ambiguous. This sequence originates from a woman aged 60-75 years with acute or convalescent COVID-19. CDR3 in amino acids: CASSRESDSYEQYF. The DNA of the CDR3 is TGCGCCAGCAGCCGTGAGAGTGACTCCTACGAGCAGTACTTC.